This T cell receptor (beta chain) was recorded in a study of control samples from healthy donors and cancer patients (TCRdb year 2020). The library came from the immunoSEQ multiplex PCR assay. Not all clones reach the TCRdb copy of this immuneACCESS table, which keeps in-frame sequences only. Checked studies attribute under half of the gap to unresolved V genes and leave the rest unexplained. Present in this sample are about 160,000 clones, about 87% of which were seen just once. The leading ten clones occupy around 12% of the sample. Comment on this clone: This receptor's antigen is unknown. Per-base quality was not reported, and no clone a single base away is much larger than it.

Counted from cysteine to phenylalanine, this CDR3 has 17 amino acids. The only DNA kept is the CDR3, 51 bases in frame from the first base. From a lookup of the germline V gene, CDR1 and CDR2 are SGDLS and YYNGEE. Unmatched junction bases come to 11, with V trimmed by 2 bases and J by 2 bases. The sample consisted of blood. This TCR was recovered from a man aged 25 to 45 in good health. Recombination linked TRBV9 to TRBJ1-1, and TRBD1 aligns with 8 junction nucleotides. The CDR3 region reads CASSVEHSTGGNTEAFF. In nucleotides, the sequence is TGTGCCAGCAGCGTGGAGCATTCTACAGGGGGTAACACTGAAGCTTTCTTT.